This T cell receptor (beta chain) stems from a study of identical twins. To note about this clonotype: The junction shows a germline mismatch at one end, possibly a read error.

Per the germline V gene, CDR1 is SSHAT and CDR2 is FNYEAQ (reference sequence). This CDR3 has 14 amino acids. TCRdb recomputed calls from the 5' RACE reads with MiXCR, one row per CDR3 protein. The sample has 520,000 or so distinct CDR3 sequences, roughly a fifth seen once. The data were also submitted as part of a second study, on T cells expressing NK-cell markers.

This chain joins TRBV7-7 and TRBJ2-2; D tentatively reads TRBD1 or TRBD2 (5 bases each). This receptor was identified in a woman under 30 in good health. Sequenced material: CD4+ T cells sorted from blood. The CDR3 coding sequence is TGTGCTAGCAGCTTTTCGGGGACCACCGGGGAGCTGTTTTTT. Its protein is CASSFSGTTGELFF.